This paragraph reports one TCR beta chain. This clonotype was picked up many times. Its antigen target is currently unknown. The input lacks base qualities; no much larger clone sits a single base away. The data were taken from a study of T cells in Graves' hyperthyroidism and ophthalmopathy (dated by TCRdb to between 2018 and 2021). Background for the entire study: Peripheral blood was collected at initial diagnosis, before any treatment. A discovery cohort of roughly 100 patients, roughly 45 with Graves' ophthalmopathy and approximately 57 with stable Graves' hyperthyroidism, was used to find distinguishing TCR V-J signatures. Prospective prediction of ophthalmopathy was tested in an independent validation cohort consisting of under 20 hyperthyroidism patients and 15 or so patients who later progressed to ophthalmopathy. The approximately 100 discovery patients were randomly split 7:3 into training and test sets. Thyroid tissue and blood T-cell repertoires from six Graves' hyperthyroidism patients were also compared in the study. After blood sampling, hyperthyroidism patients were treated with methimazole at a starting dose of 30 mg daily, and ophthalmopathy patients were treated with high-dose intravenous methylprednisolone. The paper reports TCR Vbeta CDR3 sequencing of about 140 peripheral blood samples: approximately 41 ophthalmopathy, about 75 hyperthyroidism and roughly 17 progressor patients.

V lost 2 bases and J lost 2 bases; the stretch between them is 7 bases long. Based on the germline V gene, the CDR1 and CDR2 sequences are MNHNS and SASEGT. The CDR3 starts with the cysteine, ends with the phenylalanine, and has 14 residues. Only CDR3 DNA is held: 42 bases, read in frame from base 1. TCR beta CDR3 regions were amplified from RNA transcripts. The TCR CDR3 was subjected to a first round of RT-PCR using the HTBI primer set and the Qiagen OneStep RT-PCR kit. A second multiplex PCR round built the libraries, followed by size selection and purification. Paired-end sequencing of the libraries was performed with 100 bp reads on an Illumina HiSeq2000. The original methods were these. SOAPnuke was used to process the raw data, throwing out any read that contained adapters or uncalled bases, had a mean Phred below 15, or lacked an exact constant-primer or identifier match. High-quality paired reads were merged with COPE v1.2.5, and unique nucleotide sequences were defined as clonotypes. MiTCR v1.1 was used to align the clonotypes against IMGT TRBV, TRBD and TRBJ reference segments. The analysis included only V-J combinations with a frequency above 0.0001, which together covered more than 99% of the repertoires. The TCS score was defined as F50 (clonal expansion) divided by E x V (chaos), with BLOSUM62-based TCRdist calculated between CDR3 peptides within each V-J. Welch's t-statistics and random forest reduced around 520 V-J features to fewer than 15, which were used in a naive Bayes classifier (R e1071). TCRdb's own reprocessing of the public reads used fastp at Q25 and MiXCR and kept productive beta chains. Entries that share a CDR3 protein sequence are merged under the most common genes and DNA. In this record, the V and J calls reflect TCRdb's handling and not the investigators' own analysis. For this sample there are 150,000 or so distinct CDR3 sequences; over 20% appear just once. The ten largest clones take up around two thirds of the sample.

Hyperthyroidism patients were newly diagnosed, with disease duration under 2 months, and aged 18 to 65 years. Patients with uncontrolled infections, other autoimmune diseases, pregnancy or lactation were excluded. Diagnoses were established on the basis of clinical symptoms, serum thyroxine and TRAb, thyroid ultrasound, and orbital computed tomography. Blood from progressor patients was collected at the time of first diagnosis with hyperthyroidism, before any ophthalmopathy symptoms had appeared. PBMCs were isolated from more than 8 ml of fresh peripheral blood by Ficoll-Paque density gradient centrifugation. Patients classed as progressors first received a Graves' hyperthyroidism diagnosis and then went on to develop ophthalmopathy during follow-up. Trizol reagent was used to extract total RNA, and RNA quality was then checked on an Agilent 2100 Bioanalyzer. Points the paper makes about the study in general: In validation, progression to ophthalmopathy was predicted by the model with 70.59% sensitivity and approximately 78% specificity, a median of approximately 6.5 months before onset. No statistical method was used to fix the sample size in advance, and group allocation was not hidden from the investigators. Blood samples also contained most of the expanded thyroid clonotypes (frequency above 0.001), which suggests that blood repertoires may reflect thyroid immune responses. A model built on a 13 V-J signature distinguished ophthalmopathy from stable hyperthyroidism, reaching 85% to 90% sensitivity and approximately 83% specificity in cross-validation and 80%/75% in testing.

Sequencing used blood. The rearrangement joined TRBV6-1 to TRBJ1-5; the D gene cannot be resolved reliably. The source is a woman aged 45 to 65 with Graves' hyperthyroidism that later progressed to Graves' ophthalmopathy. The CDR3 corresponds to CASSEREGNQPQHF. Here is the DNA: TGTGCCAGCAGTGAACGGGAGGGCAATCAGCCCCAGCATTTT.